The present T cell receptor beta chain was sequenced within a study of T-cell reconstitution after alpha-beta-depleted transplantation in children. Unique molecular identifiers were incorporated when the TCRbeta library was constructed. TCRdb redid the calling of the PCR reads with MiXCR, one entry per CDR3 protein. The sample lists 300,000 to 400,000 distinct CDR3 sequences, about an eighth seen once, with about 3.9% in the top ten. This clonotype was found a few times. The germline V and J ends were trimmed by 4 bases and 5 bases, with 10 bases remaining between them. This CDR3 spans 13 amino acids. Germline loops: CDR1 SGHRS, CDR2 YFSETQ.

This sequence joins TRBV5-1 and TRBJ2-1; possible D gene TRBD1, 6 bases. Here the sequenced sample was PBMCs, taken from the stem cell graft. The sequence was obtained from a human donor who donated a stem cell graft to a child with Fanconi anemia. CDR3 nucleotides: TGCGCCAGCAGCCATGGACAGAACAATGAGCAGTTCTTC. This codes for CASSHGQNNEQFF. Using reference TRBV5-1 and TRBJ2-1 for the parts outside the CDR3, the full variable domain is KAGVTQTPRYLIKTRGQQVTLSCSPISGHRSVSWYQQTPGQGLQFLFEYFSETQRNKGNFPGRFSGRQFSNSRSEMNVSTLELGDSALYLCASSHGQNNEQFFGPGTRLTVL.